This record covers a single T cell receptor (beta chain). Antigen unknown. The data are from a study of T cell responses to AZD1222 COVID-19 vaccine. General study results and limits: Sampling that yielded the repertoires occurred only after the peak T cell response.

CDR1 LGHNA and CDR2 YNFKEQ come from the germline V gene. The length of the CDR3 is 17 residues. With 4 bases clipped from V and 3 bases from J, the junction kept 9 bases outside the gene matches. TCRdb's copy holds only in-frame clones and misses some; the assay was immunoSEQ multiplex PCR. Of approximately 200,000 clones in the sample, about 93% were seen once. Sequencing used peripheral blood, obtained 28 days after the second AZD1222 dose. The chain links TRBV4-2 to TRBJ1-5, with 10 positions matching TRBD1. The origin of this receptor is an adult who received the AZD1222 COVID-19 vaccine. CDR3 protein: CASSPDRGKSNNQPQHF. The CDR3 bases are TGTGCCAGCAGCCCGGACAGGGGGAAATCCAACAATCAGCCCCAGCATTTT.